The TCR delta chain under discussion was sequenced for a study of DNA immune sequencing with unique molecular identifiers. Across the study: Inputs: about 90 ng DNA from enriched γδ cells, about 1 ug from non-enriched PBMCs.

Study outcomes and limitations: Non-enriched samples had more out-of-frame TRD sequences, likely from αβ T cells.

Genomic DNA underwent 32-plex PCR targeting all 8 TRDV and 4 TRDJ genes. Adapter PCR followed roughly 3 barcoding PCR cycles that attached a 12-nucleotide UMI. TCRdb redid clone calling on the multiplex PCR reads using CATT. There are some 450 delta-chain clones in the sample; around 40% occur only once, and 66% lies in the top ten. Remarks on this clone: Its antigen is still unknown. A far bigger clonotype differs at one base, so this is likely a read error. This sample includes further DNA sequences coding for the same CDR3.

This clonotype originated in a human donor in good health. The sequenced sample consisted of buffy coat blood.

The CDR3 nucleotides are TGTGCTCTCGGGCCCTTCCCGGCCTTCCTACCCTTCTATACTGCGGGGGGATACTCCAAGTACACCGATAAACTCATCTTT. It encodes CALGPFPAFLPFYTAGGYSKYTDKLIF. This chain joins TRDV1 and TRDJ1; D may match TRDD2 or TRDD3 (9 bases each). Germline-derived CDR1 and CDR2 are TSWWSYY and QGS. CDR3 size: 27 residues. V was shortened by 9 bases and J by 0 bases, with 53 bases between the two germline ends.